This T cell receptor beta chain emerged from a study of cytomegalovirus exposure and HLA in healthy donors. The study drew the donors from its approximately 120-subject validation cohort, separate from the roughly 670-subject first cohort. The table came from immunoSEQ multiplex PCR; TCRdb's copy has only in-frame clones and leaves some out. The table shows about 130,000 clones, with 89% occurring only once. Study-wide points: Cytomegalovirus status was reportedly diagnosed by the classifier with high specificity and sensitivity. Many donors carried some public TCRs, although rarity characterized most TCR sequences. A few chains tied to CMV proved CMV antigen-specific in vitro.

Points on this clone: The antigen remains undetermined.

Germline V lookup: CDR1 MNHNY, CDR2 SVGAGI (reference sequence). The CDR3 consists of 13 residues. The ends lost 8 bases at V and 2 bases at J; junction bases unmatched: 5. V usage is TRBV6-6 and J usage is TRBJ2-5; 7 nucleotides align to TRBD2. The sample consisted of PBMCs. The receptor's source is a man aged 30 to 39 in good health and CMV-seronegative. The CDR3 nucleotides read TGTGCCAGCTTGCGGGGGAGACAAGAGACCCAGTACTTC. Translating it yields CASLRGRQETQYF.